The entry below describes one T cell receptor (beta chain). The data originate from a study of blood T cell repertoires in COVID-19. Clones were read by immunoSEQ multiplex PCR, and TCRdb kept only the in-frame ones, dropping some. The table shows under 300,000 clones, with 80% to 90% occurring only once. This CDR3 comprises 17 residues. Looked up from germline, CDR1 is MGHDK and CDR2 is SYGVNS. With 5 bases clipped from V and 6 bases from J, the junction kept 15 bases outside the gene matches. Sequenced sample: PBMCs or T cells enriched from blood (not recorded which). The chain recombines TRBV25-1 with TRBJ2-3; 9 bases fit TRBD2. This receptor was taken from a woman between 50 and 59 years old who had recovered from COVID-19. The CDR3 region is CASSRRGLALDVDTQYF. The CDR3 DNA is TGTGCCAGCAGTCGACGGGGACTAGCTCTCGATGTGGATACGCAGTATTTT. Based on the CDR3 plus reference TRBV25-1 and TRBJ2-3, the full variable domain is EADIYQTPRYLVIGTGKKITLECSQTMGHDKMYWYQQDPGMELHLIHYSYGVNSTEKGDLSSESTVSRIRTEHFPLTLESARPSHTSQYLCASSRRGLALDVDTQYFGPGTRLTVL.